This passage covers 9 T cell receptor beta chains from one sample sequenced in a study of patients and donors after allogeneic stem cell transplantation. Using its own MiXCR run on the RT-PCR reads, TCRdb lists one record per CDR3 protein. The sample has roughly 180,000 distinct CDR3 sequences, 41% seen once. The sample consisted of blood, either unsorted or a sorted T cell fraction (not recorded which). The receptor source for this set is a human donor who was either an allogeneic HSCT recipient or a stem cell or donor lymphocyte infusion donor (not recorded which). It is not recorded whose cells these are; they may come from a transplant donor.

The chain uses TRBV7-6 and TRBJ2-7; TRBD1 matches 7 bases. CDR1 is SGHVS, CDR2 FNYEAQ, per germline. Trimming cost V 3 bases and J 3 bases; bases outside gene matches: 8. This CDR3 has 15 amino acids. For the CDR3, the DNA is TGTGCCAGCAGCTTTGACAGGGATCCGGTCTACGAGCAGTACTTC. Its protein is CASSFDRDPVYEQYF.

The chain is built from TRBV5-1 and TRBJ1-2; TRBD1 might be the D (5 bases). Between the trimmed V and J ends, which lost 0 bases and 0 bases, there was a span of 12 bases. The germline CDR1 and CDR2 sequences are SGHRS and YFSETQ. This CDR3 spans 16 amino acids. DNA of the CDR3: TGCGCCAGCAGCTTGGTTGGGGCACCGGCTAACTATGGCTACACCTTC. Its translation is CASSLVGAPANYGYTF. The full variable domain, in which reference TRBV5-1 and TRBJ1-2 provide the parts outside the CDR3, is KAGVTQTPRYLIKTRGQQVTLSCSPISGHRSVSWYQQTPGQGLQFLFEYFSETQRNKGNFPGRFSGRQFSNSRSEMNVSTLELGDSALYLCASSLVGAPANYGYTFGSGTRLTVV.

This clonotype was counted a few times. The chain uses TRBV28 and TRBJ1-5, with a weak D call TRBD1 (5 bases). CDR3 length: 15 residues. CDR1 and CDR2 (germline): MDHEN, SYDVKM. V was pared by 6 bases and J by 3 bases, with 15 bases between. The CDR3 DNA follows: TGTGCCAGCAGGACCCTCCGGGACTTCAATCAGCCCCAGCATTTT. Its protein is CASRTLRDFNQPQHF.

This clonotype was counted a few times. The rearrangement joins TRBV5-6 to TRBJ2-7; D remains unclear. CDR1 is SGHDT and CDR2 is YYEEEE in the germline V gene. V dropped 4 bases and J dropped 10 bases, with 27 bases sitting between them. The CDR3 has 16 residues. The CDR3 DNA is TGTGCCAGCAGCCTAAAACCCCTCGAGCTAACGACCCGTCAGTACTTC. Protein sequence: CASSLKPLELTTRQYF. Drawing the rest from reference TRBV5-6 and TRBJ2-7, the complete variable domain is DAGVTQSPTHLIKTRGQQVTLRCSPKSGHDTVSWYQQALGQGPQFIFQYYEEEERQRGNFPDRFSGHQFPNYSSELNVNALLLGDSALYLCASSLKPLELTTRQYFGPGTRLTVT.

This clonotype came up a few times. The chain links TRBV4-3 to TRBJ1-2, with D possibly being TRBD1 (6 bases). The V gene lost 0 bases and the J gene lost 4 bases, with 18 bases spanning the gap. The CDR3 totals 17 residues. CDR1 and CDR2 from the germline V gene are LGHNA and YSLEER. The chain's CDR3 is CASSQEIGQLAIYGYTF. In DNA, the CDR3 is TGCGCCAGCAGCCAAGAGATCGGACAGCTTGCCATCTATGGCTACACCTTC.

A few counts support this clonotype. The chain carries TRBV20-1 and TRBJ2-4, with TRBD2 identical over 10 bases. V lost 6 bases and J lost 8; bases outside the gene matches: 7. The CDR3 runs to 13 residues. Per germline, CDR1 DFQATT and CDR2 SNEGSKA (reference sequence). The chain's CDR3 is CSATGTSVYIQYF. The CDR3 DNA is TGCAGTGCGACCGGGACTAGCGTTTACATTCAGTACTTC.

V usage is TRBV7-2 and J usage is TRBJ1-2; the match to TRBD1 covers 7 bases. This CDR3 is 15 amino acids long. CDR1 and CDR2 (germline): SGHTA, FQGNSA. The trim removed 1 base at V and 4 bases at J, leaving 6 bases unmatched. The CDR3 here is CASSLDPGQLYGYTF. As DNA, the CDR3 is TGTGCCAGCAGCTTAGACCCGGGACAGCTCTATGGCTACACCTTC.

This chain joins TRBV10-3 and TRBJ2-3; maybe TRBD2 (6 bases). V was clipped by 2 bases and J by 2 bases, with 17 bases between them. Germline CDR1 is ENHRY and CDR2 is SYGVKD. This CDR3 has 17 residues. The chain's CDR3 is CAISEGGSISYTDTQYF. The CDR3 DNA is TGTGCCATCAGTGAGGGGGGGAGTATTTCCTACACAGATACGCAGTATTTT.

The V call is TRBV5-1, the J call TRBJ2-7; D is unclear. The germline V gene encodes CDR1 SGHRS and CDR2 YFSETQ. Deletions cut 0 bases from V and 1 base from J, with 14 bases between. The CDR3 consists of 16 residues. The CDR3 DNA follows: TGCGCCAGCAGCTTGGATGGCCTGGACCTTTCCTACGAGCAGTACTTC. It yields the protein CASSLDGLDLSYEQYF.